The 20 T cell receptor beta chains below all came from one sample that was sequenced in a study of beta chain features in type 1 diabetes. Study results and caveats: Moderately but significantly shorter TCRB CDR3s were found in Type 1 diabetes patients in all four CD4+ subsets.

The antigens for these receptors are not known. The isolated RNA, all of it, was reverse transcribed, so expressed TCRB transcripts were what got sequenced. TCRdb's table, derived via immunoSEQ multiplex PCR, lists solely in-frame clones and lacks some. The sample has 500,000 to 850,000 clones; around 15% are singletons. Sequencing was performed on naive CD4+ T cells from blood. The receptors originated from a young man with type 1 diabetes.

The V and J genes are TRBV10-3 and TRBJ2-5, with 8 bases that match TRBD2. Unmatched junction bases numbered 3, after V lost 10 bases and J lost 5 bases. The CDR3 is 11 residues long. Germline CDR1 is ENHRY and CDR2 is SYGVKD. Here the CDR3 reads CATSGGETQYF. CDR3 coding DNA: TGTGCCACTTCGGGGGGGGAGACCCAGTACTTC.

A note on this clone: The sample carries other DNA sequences with the same CDR3. This rearrangement joins TRBV5-1 to TRBJ2-3, with D uncertain. V was pared by 4 bases and J by 1 base, with 10 bases between. Germline-derived CDR1 and CDR2 are SGHRS and YFSETQ. CDR3 length: 14 amino acids. CDR3 nucleotide sequence: TGCGCCAGCAGCCTCCTTCGGGGCACAGATACGCAGTATTTT. It specifies CASSLLRGTDTQYF. The variable domain in full, completed from reference TRBV5-1 and TRBJ2-3, reads KAGVTQTPRYLIKTRGQQVTLSCSPISGHRSVSWYQQTPGQGLQFLFEYFSETQRNKGNFPGRFSGRQFSNSRSEMNVSTLELGDSALYLCASSLLRGTDTQYFGPGTRLTVL.

A few counts support this clone. The gene calls are TRBV27 and TRBJ2-3; D is unresolved. V gave up 5 bases and J gave up 0 bases, with 18 bases separating them. The CDR3 contains 17 residues. The germline CDR1 and CDR2 sequences are MNHEY and SMNVEV (reference sequence). Here the CDR3 DNA reads TGTGCCAGCAGTCCTATCCCGGCCCTTCCTAGCACAGATACGCAGTATTTT. It codes for CASSPIPALPSTDTQYF.

This clone has just a few counts. V gene TRBV4-1 combines with J gene TRBJ2-1, with 13 bases that match TRBD2. CDR1 is MGHRA, CDR2 YSYEKL, per germline. J lost 8 bases, V lost 3 bases, and 13 bases had no gene match. This CDR3 is 18 amino acids long. This chain's CDR3 is CASSQLQLAGGAGDEQFF. The CDR3 nucleotides are TGCGCCAGCAGCCAGCTACAACTAGCGGGAGGGGCTGGGGATGAGCAGTTCTTC.

There are a few counts of this clone. The CDR3 loop reads CASRAIAGVLNEQFF. As DNA, the CDR3 is TGCGCCAGCAGGGCTATAGCGGGGGTCCTCAATGAGCAGTTCTTC. This chain joins TRBV10-2 and TRBJ2-1; 9 bases map to TRBD2. With 6 bases clipped from V and 6 bases from J, the junction kept 9 bases outside the gene matches. Per germline, CDR1 WSHSY and CDR2 SAAADI. The CDR3 is 15 amino acids.

This chain uses TRBV7-9 with TRBJ1-2; possible D gene TRBD1, 5 bases. Looked up from germline, CDR1 is SEHNR and CDR2 is FQNEAQ (reference sequence). The germline V and J ends were trimmed by 3 bases and 6 bases, with 11 bases remaining between them. The CDR3 runs to 13 residues. DNA of the CDR3: TGTGCCAGCAGCTTGGCCAGGGCCCATGGCTACACCTTC. It specifies CASSLARAHGYTF. Supplemented by reference TRBV7-9 and TRBJ1-2, the full variable domain reads DTGVSQNPRHKITKRGQNVTFRCDPISEHNRLYWYRQTLGQGPEFLTYFQNEAQLEKSRLLSDRFSAERPKGSFSTLEIQRTEQGDSAMYLCASSLARAHGYTFGSGTRLTVV.

This clone came up a few times. This chain links TRBV28 with TRBJ1-2; TRBD1 aligns across 12 bases. The junction had 8 bases not matched to a gene; V was cut back by 4 bases and J by 2 bases. The CDR3 sequence is 17 residues long. The germline V gene encodes CDR1 MDHEN and CDR2 SYDVKM. This chain's CDR3 is CASSSPGQGARNYGYTF. CDR3 nucleotides: TGTGCCAGCAGTTCACCGGGACAGGGGGCTCGGAACTATGGCTACACCTTC.

This clone was observed a handful of times. V usage is TRBV18 and J usage is TRBJ2-5; D is possibly TRBD1 (5 bases). Germline loops: CDR1 KGHSH, CDR2 LQKENI. V was trimmed by 0 bases and J by 5 bases, leaving 16 bases between them. The CDR3 sequence is 16 residues long. CDR3 sequence reads: CASSPPEIKRGETQYF. The CDR3 DNA reads as TGTGCCAGCTCACCACCGGAGATAAAAAGGGGCGAGACCCAGTACTTC.

The rearrangement joins TRBV10-3 to TRBJ2-4; TRBD2 is a possible D gene (6 bases). CDR3 length equals 15 residues. Germline-derived CDR1 and CDR2 are ENHRY and SYGVKD. V was cut by 10 bases and J by 0 bases, with 16 bases left in between. The CDR3 bases are TGTGCCACCGGGACTTCAAATCTAGCCAAAAACATTCAGTACTTC. Translating gives CATGTSNLAKNIQYF.

On this clone: The junction departs from the called germline gene at one end, perhaps through a read error. The chain couples TRBV29-1 to TRBJ2-1; the D gene is possibly TRBD1 (5 bases). CDR1 is SQVTM and CDR2 is ANQGSEA in the germline V gene. The CDR3 spans 13 residues. Here the CDR3 DNA reads TGCTGCGTAGCTCGACAGATCGTTAATGAGCAGTTCTTC. It specifies CCVARQIVNEQFF.

This chain connects TRBV18 to TRBJ2-7; D ambiguous. The CDR3 length is 14 residues. Germline CDR1 is KGHSH and CDR2 is LQKENI. V dropped 1 base and J dropped 6 bases, with 13 bases sitting between them. In nucleotides, the CDR3 is TGTGCCAGCTCACCACTAATGGCAGTAGGCGAGCAGTACTTC. This codes for CASSPLMAVGEQYF.

The chain has TRBV25-1 and TRBJ1-6; D is ambiguous. The CDR3 contains 16 residues. V shed 9 bases and J shed 7 bases, with 22 bases lying between them. Germline V gene data show CDR1 as MGHDK and CDR2 as SYGVNS. The CDR3 reads CASSPAVGFTNSPLHF. The CDR3 coding sequence is TGTGCCAGTTCCCCGGCAGTGGGCTTCACAAATTCACCCCTCCACTTT. Based on the CDR3 plus reference TRBV25-1 and TRBJ1-6, the full variable domain is EADIYQTPRYLVIGTGKKITLECSQTMGHDKMYWYQQDPGMELHLIHYSYGVNSTEKGDLSSESTVSRIRTEHFPLTLESARPSHTSQYLCASSPAVGFTNSPLHFGNGTRLTVT.

The chain carries TRBV4-1 and TRBJ2-7, with 11 bases lining up with TRBD2. The CDR3 is 14 residues long. The J segment lost 6 bases and the V segment lost 3 bases, leaving 4 bases of the junction unmatched. Germline V gives CDR1 MGHRA, CDR2 YSYEKL. DNA for the CDR3: TGCGCCAGCAGCCAGCCTCTAGCGGGAGGCGAGCAGTACTTC. Protein: CASSQPLAGGEQYF.

This clone was counted between two and nine times. This rearrangement joins TRBV7-2 to TRBJ2-5; 10 bases are a match to TRBD2. The CDR3 is 15 residues long. Losses at the gene ends were 6 bases for V and 8 bases for J; bases not matched to a gene: 12. Germline V lookup: CDR1 SGHTA, CDR2 FQGNSA. CDR3 sequence (DNA): TGTGCCAGCAGACCCGAGGCACTAGCGGGATATACCCAGTACTTC. Amino acid sequence: CASRPEALAGYTQYF.

This clone was counted between two and nine times. The V call is TRBV28, the J call TRBJ2-5; D is uncertain. Germline V gene sequence: CDR1 MDHEN, CDR2 SYDVKM. The V end was cut by 5 bases, the J end by 11 bases, with 15 bases between. The CDR3 consists of 12 residues. CDR3 protein: CASSPPGWVQYF. The CDR3 region has the DNA TGTGCCAGCAGTCCCCCTGGATGGGTTCAGTACTTC.

This clone was counted only a few times. The chain couples TRBV14 to TRBJ2-3; possible D gene TRBD2, 6 bases. CDR3 size: 16 residues. The V end lost 7 bases, the J end lost 0 bases, and 17 bases lay between the germline ends. The germline CDR1 and CDR2 sequences are SGHDN and FVKESK. CDR3 in amino acids: CASTPSWRGSTDTQYF. The CDR3, as DNA: TGTGCCAGCACCCCCTCATGGCGGGGAAGCACAGATACGCAGTATTTT.

This clone was seen only a few times. V and J are TRBV4-2 and TRBJ2-5, with D perhaps TRBD1 or TRBD2 (6 bases each). Trimming removed 4 bases from V and 3 bases from J, with 15 bases in between. The germline V gene encodes CDR1 LGHNA and CDR2 YNFKEQ. The CDR3 is 15 residues long. CDR3: CASSLGGGPEETQYF. DNA for the CDR3: TGTGCCAGCAGCCTTGGAGGGGGGCCCGAAGAGACCCAGTACTTC.

The CDR3, as DNA: TGTGCCAGCAACTTTAGAAGGGTGAACACTGAAGCTTTCTTT. It specifies CASNFRRVNTEAFF. The rearrangement uses TRBV7-2 and TRBJ1-1; the D is unclear. The CDR3 consists of 14 residues. The V gene's germline CDR1 is SGHTA and CDR2 FQGNSA. V shed 7 bases and J shed 0 bases, with 12 bases lying between them.

On this clone: Other DNA sequences within the sample encode an identical CDR3. The J gene is TRBJ2-1, the V gene TRBV9; tentatively, D is TRBD1 or TRBD2 (5 bases each). CDR1 and CDR2 from the germline V gene are SGDLS and YYNGEE. V was trimmed by 0 bases and J by 1 base, leaving 8 bases between them. The CDR3 extends over 15 amino acids. This CDR3 reads CASSVGGGSYNEQFF. The CDR3 DNA follows: TGTGCCAGCAGCGTAGGTGGGGGTTCCTACAATGAGCAGTTCTTC.

This clone showed up just a few times. The genes are TRBV15 and TRBJ2-4, with D possibly being TRBD1 or TRBD2 (5 bases each). Trimming stripped 0 bases from V and 7 bases from J, with 13 bases between. The CDR3 is 15 amino acids. Germline V lookup: CDR1 LNHNV, CDR2 YYDKDF (reference sequence). The CDR3 sequence: CATSRDGDLGNIQYF. CDR3 bases: TGTGCCACCAGCAGAGATGGGGACCTAGGGAACATTCAGTACTTC.